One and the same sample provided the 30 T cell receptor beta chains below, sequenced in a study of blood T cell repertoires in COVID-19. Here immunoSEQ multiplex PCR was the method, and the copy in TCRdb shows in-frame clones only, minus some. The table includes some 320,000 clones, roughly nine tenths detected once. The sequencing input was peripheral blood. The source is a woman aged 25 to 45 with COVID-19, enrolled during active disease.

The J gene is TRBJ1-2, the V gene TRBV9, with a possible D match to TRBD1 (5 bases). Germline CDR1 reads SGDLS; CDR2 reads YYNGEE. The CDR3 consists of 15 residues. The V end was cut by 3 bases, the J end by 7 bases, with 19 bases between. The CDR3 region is CASSGGSRSQGGYTF. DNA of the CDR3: TGTGCCAGCAGCGGGGGATCCCGCAGCCAGGGTGGCTACACCTTC.

The CDR3 nucleotides are TGTGCCAGCTCACCAGGGGGGGTCACTGAAGCTTTCTTT. Its protein product is CASSPGGVTEAFF. The genes are TRBV18 and TRBJ1-1; a possible D gene is TRBD1 (5 bases). The CDR3 length is 13 residues. V was trimmed by 2 bases and J by 4 bases, leaving 8 bases between them. Germline V CDR1 and CDR2: KGHSH, LQKENI.

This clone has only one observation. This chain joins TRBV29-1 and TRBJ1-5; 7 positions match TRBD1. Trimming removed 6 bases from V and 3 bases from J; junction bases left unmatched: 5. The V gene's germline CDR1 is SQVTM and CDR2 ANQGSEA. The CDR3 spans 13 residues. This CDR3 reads CSVGTAFNQPQHF. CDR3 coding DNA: TGCAGCGTCGGGACAGCCTTCAATCAGCCCCAGCATTTT. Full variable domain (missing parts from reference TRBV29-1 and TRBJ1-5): SAVISQKPSRDICQRGTSLTIQCQVDSQVTMMFWYRQQPGQSLTLIATANQGSEATYESGFVIDKFPISRPNLTFSTLTVSNMSPEDSSIYLCSVGTAFNQPQHFGDGTRLSIL.

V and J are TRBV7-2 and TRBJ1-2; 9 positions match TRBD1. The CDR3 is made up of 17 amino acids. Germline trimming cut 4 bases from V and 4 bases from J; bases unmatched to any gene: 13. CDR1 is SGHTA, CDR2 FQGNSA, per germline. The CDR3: CASSSSLDRGPFYGYTF. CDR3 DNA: TGTGCCAGCAGCTCTTCCCTGGACAGGGGCCCTTTCTATGGCTACACCTTC.

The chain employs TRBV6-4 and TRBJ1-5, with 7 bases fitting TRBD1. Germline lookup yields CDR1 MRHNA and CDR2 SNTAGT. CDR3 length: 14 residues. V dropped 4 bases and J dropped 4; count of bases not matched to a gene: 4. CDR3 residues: CASSVGGDNQPQHF. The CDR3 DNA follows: TGTGCCAGCAGTGTAGGGGGCGATAATCAGCCCCAGCATTTT.

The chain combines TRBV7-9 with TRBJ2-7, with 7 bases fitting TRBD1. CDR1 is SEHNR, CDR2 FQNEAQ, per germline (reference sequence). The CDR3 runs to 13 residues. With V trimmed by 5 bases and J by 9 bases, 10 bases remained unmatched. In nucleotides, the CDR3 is TGTGCCAGCAGCCCTGAGAGAGGGGGCGCGCAGTACTTC. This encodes CASSPERGGAQYF.

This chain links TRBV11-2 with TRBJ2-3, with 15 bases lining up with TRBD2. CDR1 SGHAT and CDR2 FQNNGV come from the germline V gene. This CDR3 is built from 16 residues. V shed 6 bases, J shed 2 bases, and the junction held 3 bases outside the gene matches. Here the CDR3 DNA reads TGTGCCAGCAGGGGACTAGCGGGGGGTTACACAGATACGCAGTATTTT. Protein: CASRGLAGGYTDTQYF.

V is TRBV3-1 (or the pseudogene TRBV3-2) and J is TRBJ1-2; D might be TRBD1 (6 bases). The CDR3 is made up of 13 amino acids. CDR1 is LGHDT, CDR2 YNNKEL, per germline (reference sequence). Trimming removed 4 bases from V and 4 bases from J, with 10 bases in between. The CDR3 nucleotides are TGTGCCAGCAGCCCGACAGGAATCTATGGCTACACCTTC. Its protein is CASSPTGIYGYTF.

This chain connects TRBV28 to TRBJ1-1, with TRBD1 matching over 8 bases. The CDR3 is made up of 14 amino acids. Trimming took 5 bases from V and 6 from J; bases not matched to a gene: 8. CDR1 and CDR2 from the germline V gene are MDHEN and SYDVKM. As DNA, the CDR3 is TGTGCCAGCAGTAGCGGACAGGGCCCTTCTGAAGCTTTCTTT. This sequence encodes CASSSGQGPSEAFF.

The CDR3: CAISKGQGPEAFF. CDR3 bases: TGTGCCATCAGTAAGGGACAGGGGCCTGAAGCTTTCTTT. V is TRBV10-3 and J is TRBJ1-1, with 10 bases lining up with TRBD1. The V and J ends lost 5 bases and 6 bases, in that order; junction bases with no gene match: 3. From germline, CDR1 is ENHRY and CDR2 SYGVKD. The CDR3 length is 13 residues.

CDR3 in amino acids: CAGSRGGQNSPLHF. The CDR3, as DNA: TGTGCCGGCTCTCGGGGGGGGCAAAATTCACCCCTCCACTTT. The V call is TRBV6-7, the J call TRBJ1-6; D is possibly TRBD1 (6 bases). TRBV6-7 is an ORF for which the function is uncertain. The length of the CDR3 is 14 residues. V lost 11 bases and J 7 bases, leaving 18 bases between the germline ends.

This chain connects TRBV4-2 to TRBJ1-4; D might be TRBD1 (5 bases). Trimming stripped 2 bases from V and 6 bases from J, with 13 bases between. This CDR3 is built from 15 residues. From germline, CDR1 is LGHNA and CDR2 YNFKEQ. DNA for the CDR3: TGTGCCAGCAGCCAATTCCCGGGGGGAGATGAAAAACTGTTTTTT. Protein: CASSQFPGGDEKLFF.

Here the CDR3 reads CASISPGGTEAFF. The CDR3 bases are TGTGCCAGTATTTCCCCAGGGGGCACTGAAGCTTTCTTT. The chain links TRBV6-4 to TRBJ1-1, with 7 bases fitting TRBD1. Per the germline V gene, CDR1 is MRHNA and CDR2 is SNTAGT. V shed 9 bases, J shed 4 bases, and the junction held 8 bases outside the gene matches. The CDR3 is 13 residues long.

In DNA form, the CDR3 reads TGTGCCAGACGGGAATTAGATTGGGGGGAGCTGTTTTTT. Amino acid sequence: CARRELDWGELFF. The rearrangement joins TRBV11-2 to TRBJ2-2; D is perhaps TRBD2 (5 bases). The CDR3 consists of 13 residues. Between the trimmed V and J ends, which lost 9 bases and 8 bases, there was a span of 16 bases. The germline V gene encodes CDR1 SGHAT and CDR2 FQNNGV.

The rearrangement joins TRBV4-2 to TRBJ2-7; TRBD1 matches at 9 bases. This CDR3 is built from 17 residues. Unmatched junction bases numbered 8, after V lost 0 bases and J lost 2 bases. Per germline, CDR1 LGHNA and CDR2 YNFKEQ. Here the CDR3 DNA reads TGTGCCAGCAGCCAAGATGAGGACAGGGGACTCCCCTACGAGCAGTACTTC. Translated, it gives CASSQDEDRGLPYEQYF.

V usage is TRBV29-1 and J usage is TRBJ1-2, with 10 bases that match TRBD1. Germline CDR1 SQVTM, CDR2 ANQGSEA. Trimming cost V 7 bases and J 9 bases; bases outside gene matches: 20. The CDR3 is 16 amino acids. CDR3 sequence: CSATSPGTGVLWSYTF. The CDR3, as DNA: TGCAGCGCCACTTCCCCCGGGACAGGGGTCCTATGGAGCTACACCTTC.

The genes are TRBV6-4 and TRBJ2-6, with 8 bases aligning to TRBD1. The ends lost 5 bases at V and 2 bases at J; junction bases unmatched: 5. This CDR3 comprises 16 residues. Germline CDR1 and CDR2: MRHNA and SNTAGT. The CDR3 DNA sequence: TGTGCCAGCAGTACGACAGGGGAAGCTGGGGCCAACGTCCTGACTTTC. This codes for CASSTTGEAGANVLTF.

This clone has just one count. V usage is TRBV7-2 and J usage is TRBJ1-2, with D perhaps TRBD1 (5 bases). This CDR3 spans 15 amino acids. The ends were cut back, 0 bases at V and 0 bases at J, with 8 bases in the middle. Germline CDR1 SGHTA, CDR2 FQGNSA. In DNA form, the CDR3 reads TGTGCCAGCAGCTTAGCCCACAGGACTAACTATGGCTACACCTTC. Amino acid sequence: CASSLAHRTNYGYTF. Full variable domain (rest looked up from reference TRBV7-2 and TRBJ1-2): GAGVSQSPSNKVTEKGKDVELRCDPISGHTALYWYRQSLGQGLEFLIYFQGNSAPDKSGLPSDRFSAERTGGSVSTLTIQRTQQEDSAVYLCASSLAHRTNYGYTFGSGTRLTVV.

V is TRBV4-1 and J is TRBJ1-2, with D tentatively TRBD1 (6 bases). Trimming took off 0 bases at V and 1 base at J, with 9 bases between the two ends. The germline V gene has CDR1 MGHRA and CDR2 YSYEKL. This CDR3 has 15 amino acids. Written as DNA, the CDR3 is TGCGCCAGCAGCCAAGATACAGGGTTTAACTATGGCTACACCTTC. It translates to CASSQDTGFNYGYTF.

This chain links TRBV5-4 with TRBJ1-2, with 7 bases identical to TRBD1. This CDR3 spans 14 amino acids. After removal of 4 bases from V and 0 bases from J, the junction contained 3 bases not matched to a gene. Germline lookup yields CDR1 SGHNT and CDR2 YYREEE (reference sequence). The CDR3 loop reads CASSPRGANYGYTF. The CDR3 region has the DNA TGTGCCAGCAGCCCCAGGGGGGCTAACTATGGCTACACCTTC.

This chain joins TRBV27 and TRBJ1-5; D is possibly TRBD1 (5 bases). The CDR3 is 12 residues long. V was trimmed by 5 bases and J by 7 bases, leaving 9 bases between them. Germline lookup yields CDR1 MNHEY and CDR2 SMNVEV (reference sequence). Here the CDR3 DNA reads TGTGCCAGCAGTACCCAGGGACAGCCCCAGCATTTT. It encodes CASSTQGQPQHF.

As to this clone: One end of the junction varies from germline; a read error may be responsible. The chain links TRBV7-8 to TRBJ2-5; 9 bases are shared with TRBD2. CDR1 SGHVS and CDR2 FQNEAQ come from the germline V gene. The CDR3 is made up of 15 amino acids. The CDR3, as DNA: TGTGCCAGCAGCTCGAGGGCCGGGACTAGCTCCAAGTCGGACTTC. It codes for CASSSRAGTSSKSDF. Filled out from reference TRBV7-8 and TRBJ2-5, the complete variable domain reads GAGVSQSPRYKVAKRGQDVALRCDPISGHVSLFWYQQALGQGPEFLTYFQNEAQLDKSGLPSDRFFAERPEGSVSTLKIQRTQQEDSAVYLCASSSRAGTSSKSDFGPGTRLLVL.

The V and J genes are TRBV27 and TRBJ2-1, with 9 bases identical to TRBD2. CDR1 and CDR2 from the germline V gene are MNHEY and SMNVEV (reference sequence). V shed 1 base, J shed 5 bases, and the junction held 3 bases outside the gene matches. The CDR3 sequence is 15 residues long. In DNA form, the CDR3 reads TGTGCCAGCAGTTTATATAGCGGGGGAAACAATGAGCAGTTCTTC. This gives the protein CASSLYSGGNNEQFF.

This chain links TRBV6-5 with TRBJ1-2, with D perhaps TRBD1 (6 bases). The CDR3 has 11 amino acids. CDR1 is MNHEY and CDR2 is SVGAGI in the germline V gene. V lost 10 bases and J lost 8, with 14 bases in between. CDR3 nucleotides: TGTGCCACCTACAGGGTCGGCGGCTACACCTTC. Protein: CATYRVGGYTF.

The CDR3 loop is CASSPPYGRGSLYNEQFF. CDR3 coding DNA: TGTGCCAGCAGCCCCCCCTACGGGCGGGGGTCCCTCTATAATGAGCAGTTCTTC. V and J are TRBV9 and TRBJ2-1; 7 nucleotides align to TRBD2. The CDR3 runs to 18 residues. CDR1 and CDR2 (germline): SGDLS, YYNGEE. V was pared by 4 bases and J by 7 bases, with 20 bases of the junction left unmatched.

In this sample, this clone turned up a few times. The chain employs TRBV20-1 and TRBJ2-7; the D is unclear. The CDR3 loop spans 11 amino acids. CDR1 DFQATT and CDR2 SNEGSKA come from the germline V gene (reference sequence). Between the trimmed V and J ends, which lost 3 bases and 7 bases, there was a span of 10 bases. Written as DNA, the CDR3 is TGCAGTGCTAGCCTTAACAAGGAGCAGTACTTC. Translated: CSASLNKEQYF.

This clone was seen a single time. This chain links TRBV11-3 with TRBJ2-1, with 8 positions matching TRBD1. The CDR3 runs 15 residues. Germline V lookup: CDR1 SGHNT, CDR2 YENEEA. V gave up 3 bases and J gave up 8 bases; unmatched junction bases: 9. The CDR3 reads CASSFDGQGPHEQFF. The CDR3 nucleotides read TGTGCCAGCAGCTTCGACGGACAGGGCCCCCATGAGCAGTTCTTC.

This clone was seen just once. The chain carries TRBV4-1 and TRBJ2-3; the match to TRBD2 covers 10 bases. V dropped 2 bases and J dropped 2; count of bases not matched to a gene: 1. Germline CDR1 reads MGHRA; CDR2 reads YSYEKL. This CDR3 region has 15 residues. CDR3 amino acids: CASSQLAGVTDTQYF. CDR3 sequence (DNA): TGCGCCAGCAGCCAACTAGCGGGGGTCACAGATACGCAGTATTTT.

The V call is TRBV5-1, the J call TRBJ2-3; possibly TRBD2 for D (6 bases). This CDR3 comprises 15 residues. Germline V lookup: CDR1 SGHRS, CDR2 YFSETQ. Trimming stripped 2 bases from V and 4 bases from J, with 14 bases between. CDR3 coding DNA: TGCGCCAGCAGCTTAACTAGATGGGGGGCAGATACGCAGTATTTT. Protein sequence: CASSLTRWGADTQYF.

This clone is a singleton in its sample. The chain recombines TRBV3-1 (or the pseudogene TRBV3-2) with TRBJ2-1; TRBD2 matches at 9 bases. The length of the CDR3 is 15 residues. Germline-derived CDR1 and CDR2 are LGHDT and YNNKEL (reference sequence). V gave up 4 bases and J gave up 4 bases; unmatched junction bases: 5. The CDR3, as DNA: TGTGCCAGCAGCCGGGGCAGCGGGGGGTACAATGAGCAGTTCTTC. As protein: CASSRGSGGYNEQFF.